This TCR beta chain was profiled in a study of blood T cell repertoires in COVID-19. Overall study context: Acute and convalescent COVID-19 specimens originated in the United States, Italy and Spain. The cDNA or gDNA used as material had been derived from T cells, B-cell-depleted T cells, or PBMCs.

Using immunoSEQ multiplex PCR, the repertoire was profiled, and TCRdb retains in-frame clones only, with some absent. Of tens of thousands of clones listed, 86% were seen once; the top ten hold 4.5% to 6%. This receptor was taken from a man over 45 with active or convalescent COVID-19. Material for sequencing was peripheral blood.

The CDR3 region is CASSLQGGGTGELFF. The CDR3 nucleotides read TGCGCCAGCAGCTTGCAAGGGGGCGGGACCGGGGAGCTGTTTTTT. The V call is TRBV5-1, the J call TRBJ2-2; 7 positions match TRBD1. Looked up from germline, CDR1 is SGHRS and CDR2 is YFSETQ. This CDR3 is built from 15 residues. The trim removed 1 base at V and 5 bases at J, leaving 5 bases unmatched. The full variable domain, its missing parts supplied by reference TRBV5-1 and TRBJ2-2, is KAGVTQTPRYLIKTRGQQVTLSCSPISGHRSVSWYQQTPGQGLQFLFEYFSETQRNKGNFPGRFSGRQFSNSRSEMNVSTLELGDSALYLCASSLQGGGTGELFFGEGSRLTVL.